The text below deals with one T cell receptor (beta chain). Its antigen is as yet unknown. Germline CDR1 is KGHSH and CDR2 is LQKENI. This CDR3 comprises 16 residues. The trim removed 3 bases at V and 2 bases at J, leaving 10 bases unmatched. The repertoire was sequenced with immunoSEQ multiplex PCR; TCRdb's copy has only in-frame clones and lacks some. The profile covers some 19,000 clones, with around four fifths appearing a single time and roughly 25% taken by the ten largest. The data stem from a study of CD4 T cells in relation to SARS-CoV-2 and coronaviruses. Study overall: After roughly 9 days of antigen culture, PBMC TCR beta CDR3s were sequenced. Controls used an HIV-1 Nef peptide pool or no peptide. Study-wide results and limits: Compared with monoreactive clones, crossreactive clones showed significantly weaker SARS-CoV-2 expansion.

CD4+ T cells from unexposed donors were obtained before the COVID-19 pandemic (2011-2018). The cells were cultured for less than twelve days before CD4+ T cells were isolated. Testing used SARS-CoV-2 S/N and four cold-coronavirus spikes on unexposed-donor CD4+ T cells, cells permitting. The clonotype comes from a human donor in good health. Material: CD4+ T cells from PBMCs, cultured in vitro. The V call is TRBV18, the J call TRBJ2-7; 7 bases map to TRBD2. The CDR3 DNA is TGTGCCAGCTCACCGGATTCAAGCGGGACGACCTACGAGCAGTACTTC. This translates into CASSPDSSGTTYEQYF. The full variable domain, with the rest looked up from reference TRBV18 and TRBJ2-7, is NAGVMQNPRHLVRRRGQEARLRCSPMKGHSHVYWYRQLPEEGLKFMVYLQKENIIDESGMPKERFSAEFPKEGPSILRIQQVVRGDSAAYFCASSPDSSGTTYEQYFGPGTRLTVT.